This T cell receptor (beta chain) is from a study of identical twins (dated by TCRdb to about 2016). Background for the entire study: To test whether fetal clonotypes persist, the study used deep sequencing on TCR alpha and beta repertoires from monozygotic twins, unrelated adults of various ages, and cord blood. To rule out contamination, replicate twin experiments were performed at different times with different library preparation protocols.

The method was 5' RACE. The sample was run on an Illumina HiSeq 2000. A universal primer binding site was introduced by template switching, and a unique molecular identifier was present in the final cDNA, enabling accurate counting of TCR cDNA molecules. Specific primers in the conserved constant-segment region were used to synthesize first-strand cDNA for TCR alpha and beta chains. To control for contamination, every cDNA library was double barcoded, receiving both a SMART-Mk sample barcode and Illumina barcodes. TruSeq adapter sequences and Illumina sample barcodes were added in two successive PCR steps. Sequencing of the TCR alpha and beta cDNA libraries was done on the Illumina HiSeq platform using custom primers. The original pipeline was this. MiGEC processed the raw reads to extract unique molecular identifiers, while MiXCR was used to determine the CDR3 positions. For each individual, recombination models were inferred using an EM algorithm with the repgenHMM and IGoR tools. The analysis of shared clonotypes was done with the tcR package in R, with sharing normalized by the product of cloneset sizes. Out-of-frame nonproductive sequences were analyzed to study raw recombination free of thymic and clonal selection effects. Using fastp at Q25 and MiXCR, TCRdb reprocessed the public reads and kept productive beta chains. Every entry covers one CDR3 protein and lists the most common genes and DNA from its rows. V and J calls and clone size were set by TCRdb, not the authors. The sample records 450,000 to 600,000 distinct CDR3 sequences, around 22% of which are singletons. The ten largest clones represent 0.48% of the sample.

There are many counts of this clonotype. This clone's antigen is unknown. The input lacks base qualities; no much larger clone sits a single base away. Compared with germline, V lacks 3 bases and J lacks 2 bases; bases without a gene match: 3. Based on the germline V gene, the CDR1 and CDR2 sequences are SGDLS and YYNGEE. The CDR3, from cysteine to phenylalanine, totals 16 residues. Only the CDR3 part of the read is kept: 48 bases, read in frame from the first base. Only healthy Caucasian donors were included. The twin cohort comprised three pairs of female monozygotic twins, all aged roughly 18 to 30 years. Positive isolation kits from Invitrogen were used to isolate the CD4+ and CD8+ T cell populations. What the study reported, not specific to this receptor: In beta out-of-frame sequences, excess twin sharing was weaker, because having fewer shared sequences lowered the signal-to-noise ratio. Abundant cord blood beta clonotypes carried fewer insertions; young adult naive repertoires showed a weaker similar trend, while memory repertoires showed none. Out-of-frame TCR alpha sequences shared between twins showed an excess of low generation-probability sequences compared with coincidental sharing between unrelated individuals. Recombination models systematically underestimated out-of-frame TCR alpha sharing in monozygotic twins but agreed with sharing between unrelated individuals. Invariant T cells such as MAIT and iNKT could partly confound zero-insertion analyses, although diverse VJ usage argued against such confounding for most clonotypes. Because the same donors could not be followed over many years, the conclusions depended on cross-sectional statistical analysis.

A further study also used this sample, focusing on yellow fever vaccine responses in identical twins. Taken from the second paper: The T cell response to vaccination in identical twins was reported by the authors to appear partly convergent and partly personalized. Focusing on identical twins, the study followed the T cell clones that responded to the vaccine, and did so with precision.

The receptor was isolated from a woman under 30 in good health. Recombination linked TRBV9 to TRBJ2-3; 13 bases in the junction line up with TRBD2. Material: CD4+ T cells sorted from blood. The bases read TGTGCCAGCAGCGGAGGACTAGCGGGAGTCACAGATACGCAGTATTTT. Its coded protein is CASSGGLAGVTDTQYF.